Described below is a single T cell receptor beta chain sequence and its context. Germline-derived CDR1 and CDR2 are MNHNY and SVGAGI (reference sequence). V was cut by 5 bases and J by 6 bases, with 11 bases left in between. The CDR3 has 12 amino acids. Assay: immunoSEQ multiplex PCR; the TCRdb copy retains only in-frame clones and omits some. The table shows some 700,000 clones, with around 87% occurring only once. The data derive from a study of shared T cell receptors in the human thymus. The sample was also reused in another study, on human thymus T cells. That paper notes: Resections obtained during corrective heart surgery supplied the thymus tissue. Related work found strong thymic repertoire overlap between unrelated individuals.

This clonotype was sampled from a boy younger than two with a congenital heart defect. The rearrangement links TRBV6-6 to TRBJ2-7, with D maybe TRBD1 (6 bases). The specimen sequenced was thymocytes. CDR3 bases: TGTGCCAGCAGTAAACAGGGTGGCGAGCAGTACTTC. It yields the protein CASSKQGGEQYF.